This record concerns one TCR beta chain sequence. This sample also contains other DNA sequences that code for the same CDR3. Repertoires were generated with immunoSEQ multiplex PCR, while TCRdb's copy carries only in-frame clones and drops some. The sample has about 200,000 clones; roughly 84% are singletons. Participants spanned ages 18 to 89 years and resided in some 22 US areas. The CDR3 loop spans 13 amino acids. V gave up 5 bases and J gave up 4 bases, with 11 bases separating them. Germline V lookup: CDR1 SGHTA, CDR2 FQGNSA. The sample comes from a study of blood T cell repertoires in COVID-19. The sequence came from a man aged 35-49 years who had recovered from COVID-19. This chain joins TRBV7-2 and TRBJ1-2, with a possible D match to TRBD1 (6 bases). The sequencing sample was made of PBMCs or T cells enriched from blood (not recorded which). The CDR3 is CASSVDSLYGYTF. In nucleotides, the CDR3 is TGTGCCAGCAGCGTGGACAGCCTCTATGGCTACACCTTC.